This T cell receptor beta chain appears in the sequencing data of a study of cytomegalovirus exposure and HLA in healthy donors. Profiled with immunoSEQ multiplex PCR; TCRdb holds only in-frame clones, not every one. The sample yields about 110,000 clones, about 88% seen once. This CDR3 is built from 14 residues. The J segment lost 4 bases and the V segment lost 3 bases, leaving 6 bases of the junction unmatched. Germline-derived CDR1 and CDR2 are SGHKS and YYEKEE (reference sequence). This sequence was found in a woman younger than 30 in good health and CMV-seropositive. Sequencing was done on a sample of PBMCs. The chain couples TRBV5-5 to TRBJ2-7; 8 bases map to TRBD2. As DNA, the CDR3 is TGTGCCAGCAGCTACCGGGGGGGAGCATACGAGCAGTACTTC. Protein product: CASSYRGGAYEQYF.